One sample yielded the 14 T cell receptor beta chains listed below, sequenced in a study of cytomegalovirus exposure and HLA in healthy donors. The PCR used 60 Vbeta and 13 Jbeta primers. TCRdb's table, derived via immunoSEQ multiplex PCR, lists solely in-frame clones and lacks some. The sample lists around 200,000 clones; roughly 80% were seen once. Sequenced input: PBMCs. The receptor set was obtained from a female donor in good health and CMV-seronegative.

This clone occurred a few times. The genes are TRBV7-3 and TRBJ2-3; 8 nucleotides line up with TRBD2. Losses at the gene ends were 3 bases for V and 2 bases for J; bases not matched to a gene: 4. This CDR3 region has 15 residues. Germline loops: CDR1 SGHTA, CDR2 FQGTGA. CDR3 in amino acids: CASSLGSGATDTQYF. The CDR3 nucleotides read TGTGCCAGCAGCTTGGGTAGCGGGGCCACAGATACGCAGTATTTT.

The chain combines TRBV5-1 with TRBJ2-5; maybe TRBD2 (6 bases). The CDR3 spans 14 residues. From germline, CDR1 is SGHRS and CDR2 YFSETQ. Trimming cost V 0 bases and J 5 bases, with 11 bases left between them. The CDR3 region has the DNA TGCGCCAGCAGCTTGGAACTAGCCGGGGAGACCCAGTACTTC. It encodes CASSLELAGETQYF. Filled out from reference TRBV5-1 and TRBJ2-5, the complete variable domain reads KAGVTQTPRYLIKTRGQQVTLSCSPISGHRSVSWYQQTPGQGLQFLFEYFSETQRNKGNFPGRFSGRQFSNSRSEMNVSTLELGDSALYLCASSLELAGETQYFGPGTRLLVL.

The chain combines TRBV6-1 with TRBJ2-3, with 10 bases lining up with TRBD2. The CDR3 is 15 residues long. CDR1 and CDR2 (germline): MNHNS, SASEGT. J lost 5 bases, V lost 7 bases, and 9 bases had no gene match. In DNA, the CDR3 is TGTGCCAGCACACAAGCGGGAGGGCTGGGAGATACGCAGTATTTT. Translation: CASTQAGGLGDTQYF.

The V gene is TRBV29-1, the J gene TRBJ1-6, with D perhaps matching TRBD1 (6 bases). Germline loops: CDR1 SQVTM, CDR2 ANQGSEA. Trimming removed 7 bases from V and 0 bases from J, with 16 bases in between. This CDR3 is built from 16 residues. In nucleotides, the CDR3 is TGCAGCGCCTCGACAGGCCCTAGCTCCTATAATTCACCCCTCCACTTT. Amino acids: CSASTGPSSYNSPLHF.

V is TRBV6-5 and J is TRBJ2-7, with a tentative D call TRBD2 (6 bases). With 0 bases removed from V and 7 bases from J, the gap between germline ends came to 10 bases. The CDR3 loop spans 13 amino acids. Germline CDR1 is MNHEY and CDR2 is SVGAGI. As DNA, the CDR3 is TGTGCCAGCAGTTACTCGGGGGGTGTGGAGCAGTACTTC. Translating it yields CASSYSGGVEQYF.

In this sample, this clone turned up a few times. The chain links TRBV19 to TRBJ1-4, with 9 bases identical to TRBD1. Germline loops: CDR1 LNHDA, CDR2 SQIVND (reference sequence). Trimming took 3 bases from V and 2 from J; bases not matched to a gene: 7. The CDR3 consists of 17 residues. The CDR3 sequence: CASSIQQGANTNEKLFF. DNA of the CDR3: TGTGCCAGTAGTATTCAACAGGGGGCCAACACTAATGAAAAACTGTTTTTT.

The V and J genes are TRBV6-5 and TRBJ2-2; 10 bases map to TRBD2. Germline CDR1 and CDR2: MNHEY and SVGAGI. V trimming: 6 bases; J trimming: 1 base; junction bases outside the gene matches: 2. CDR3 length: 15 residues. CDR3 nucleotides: TGTGCCAGCAGAGGGACTAGCGAGAACACCGGGGAGCTGTTTTTT. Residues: CASRGTSENTGELFF.

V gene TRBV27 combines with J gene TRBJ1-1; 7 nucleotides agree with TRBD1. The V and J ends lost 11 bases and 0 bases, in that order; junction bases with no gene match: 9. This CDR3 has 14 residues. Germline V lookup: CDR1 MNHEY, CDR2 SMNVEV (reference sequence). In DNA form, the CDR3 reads TGTGCCCCCCGGGGGACAGTTTTGAACACTGAAGCTTTCTTT. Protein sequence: CAPRGTVLNTEAFF.

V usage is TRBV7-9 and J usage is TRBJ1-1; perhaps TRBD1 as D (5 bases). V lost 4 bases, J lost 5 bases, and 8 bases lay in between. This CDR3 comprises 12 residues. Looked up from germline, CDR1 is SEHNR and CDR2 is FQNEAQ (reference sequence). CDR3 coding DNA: TGTGCCAGCAGCTCGGGGGGAACTGAAGCTTTCTTT. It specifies CASSSGGTEAFF.

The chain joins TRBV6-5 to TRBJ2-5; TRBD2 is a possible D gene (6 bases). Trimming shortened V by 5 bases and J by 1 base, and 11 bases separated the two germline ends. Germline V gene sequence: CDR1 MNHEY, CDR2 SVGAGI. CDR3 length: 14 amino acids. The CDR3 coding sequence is TGTGCCAGCAGTCCTCGCGGGGTCCAAGAGACCCAGTACTTC. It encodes CASSPRGVQETQYF.

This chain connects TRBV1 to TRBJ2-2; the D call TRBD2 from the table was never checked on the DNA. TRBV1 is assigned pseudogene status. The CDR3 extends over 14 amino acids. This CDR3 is CTFRLAQNTGELFF. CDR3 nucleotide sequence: TGCACCTTCCGACTAGCCCAGAACACCGGGGAGCTGTTTTTT.

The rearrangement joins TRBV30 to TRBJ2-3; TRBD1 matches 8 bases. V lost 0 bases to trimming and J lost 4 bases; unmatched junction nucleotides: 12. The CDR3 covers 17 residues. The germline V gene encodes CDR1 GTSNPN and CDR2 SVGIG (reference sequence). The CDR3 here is CAWSVPPPQGAADTQYF. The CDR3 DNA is TGTGCCTGGAGTGTACCGCCCCCGCAGGGGGCGGCAGATACGCAGTATTTT.

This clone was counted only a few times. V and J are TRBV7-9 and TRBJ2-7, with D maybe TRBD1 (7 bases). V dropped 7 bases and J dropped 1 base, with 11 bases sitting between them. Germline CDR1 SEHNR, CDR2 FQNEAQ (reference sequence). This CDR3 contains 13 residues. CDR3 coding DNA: TGTGCCAGCAAGCAGGGGGGATCCTACGAGCAGTACTTC. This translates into CASKQGGSYEQYF. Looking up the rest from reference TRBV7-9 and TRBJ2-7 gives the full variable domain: DTGVSQNPRHKITKRGQNVTFRCDPISEHNRLYWYRQTLGQGPEFLTYFQNEAQLEKSRLLSDRFSAERPKGSFSTLEIQRTEQGDSAMYLCASKQGGSYEQYFGPGTRLTVT.

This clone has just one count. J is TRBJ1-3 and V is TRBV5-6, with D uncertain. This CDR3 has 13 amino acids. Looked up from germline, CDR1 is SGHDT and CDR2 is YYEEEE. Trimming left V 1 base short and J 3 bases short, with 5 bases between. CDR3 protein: CASSLHVGNTIYF. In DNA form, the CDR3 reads TGTGCCAGCAGCTTGCATGTTGGAAACACCATATATTTT.